A selection of T cell receptor beta chains follows, all from one sample in a study of blood T cell repertoires in COVID-19. The data were produced by immunoSEQ multiplex PCR, yet TCRdb's version contains in-frame clones alone and is incomplete. The data contain roughly 180,000 clones, about 84% of them singletons. Material: peripheral blood. Every receptor here comes from a woman aged 25 to 39 with acute or convalescent COVID-19. The CDR3 runs from the conserved cysteine through the conserved F or W. D genes are given only for firm matches. Not all rows give a size; the values are once, few, many and, for expanded clones, a class.

V	J	D	size	length	DNA	CDR3
TRBV14	TRBJ1-2	.	many	13	TGTGCCAGCAGCCAGGGGGGTCGGGCTGGCTACACCTTC	CASSQGGRAGYTF
TRBV7-9	TRBJ1-1	TRBD1	.	16	TGTGCCAGCAGCCGGGGACAGGGCATTGTTAACACTGAAGCTTTCTTT	CASSRGQGIVNTEAFF
TRBV5-1	TRBJ2-7	TRBD2	.	16	TGCGCCAGCAGCTTCGGCGGGGGGCCCCCAACGGCCGAGCAGTACTTC	CASSFGGGPPTAEQYF
TRBV10-3	TRBJ2-3	.	.	14	TGTGCCATCAGTGAGTTGGGGAGTCGGGATACGCAGTATTTT	CAISELGSRDTQYF
TRBV10-1	TRBJ2-7	.	.	15	TGCGCCAGCAGTGCGCCGGGATCCCGGCGGGGCGAGCAGTACTTC	CASSAPGSRRGEQYF
TRBV5-8	TRBJ2-7	TRBD1	.	14	TGTGCCAGCAGCACTTGGACAGGGCCCAACGAGCAGTACTTC	CASSTWTGPNEQYF
TRBV5-6	TRBJ2-5	.	.	13	TGTGCCAGCACCCTCCTTCCTACGGAGACCCAGTACTTC	CASTLLPTETQYF
TRBV30	TRBJ1-2	TRBD1	.	10	TGTGCCTGGCGACAGGGTTACTACACCTTC	CAWRQGYYTF
TRBV3-1/TRBV3-2	TRBJ1-5	.	.	14	TGTGCCAGCAGCCAAGGGGGGGGGAACCAGCCCCAGCATTTT	CASSQGGGNQPQHF
TRBV28	TRBJ1-1	TRBD1	once	18	TGTGCCAGCAGCCGAGACCACATACGGACAGGGCCCAACACTGAAGCTTTCTTT	CASSRDHIRTGPNTEAFF
TRBV10-3	TRBJ2-3	TRBD2	.	18	TGTGCCATCGCGGACCCGACTAGCGGGAGGGCGGGCGCAGATACGCAGTATTTT	CAIADPTSGRAGADTQYF
TRBV6-5	TRBJ2-7	TRBD1	.	14	TGTGCCAGCAGAACAGGGGTCGGCGGCTACGAGCAGTACTTC	CASRTGVGGYEQYF
TRBV5-4	TRBJ1-4	TRBD1	once	14	TGTGCCAGCAGCCCGGACAGGTCAAACGAAAAACTGTTTTTT	CASSPDRSNEKLFF
TRBV25-1	TRBJ1-2	.	.	14	TGTGCCAGCAGTGGGGGCGCCAGGGTCAGCGGCTACACCTTC	CASSGGARVSGYTF
TRBV28	TRBJ2-2	TRBD2	.	14	TGTGCGGCCGGGGGGGCATACCGTCCCGGGGAGCTGTTTTTT	CAAGGAYRPGELFF
TRBV19	TRBJ2-7	TRBD2	.	15	TGTGCCAGTAGGAGCGCGGGGCGGGGGACCTACGAGCAGTACTTC	CASRSAGRGTYEQYF
TRBV27	TRBJ1-4	TRBD1	.	14	TGTGCCAGCAGTTTACAGACAGGGGATGAAAAACTGTTTTTT	CASSLQTGDEKLFF
TRBV27	TRBJ2-3	TRBD1	.	15	TGTGCCAGCAGTCTCGGACAGGGTTGGGCCGATACGCAGTATTTT	CASSLGQGWADTQYF
TRBV7-8	TRBJ2-5	TRBD2	.	16	TGTGCCAGCAGCTCCCCGGGGGGGGGCTTCCAAGAGACCCAGTACTTC	CASSSPGGGFQETQYF
TRBV7-3	TRBJ1-1	.	.	12	TGTGCCAGCAGCTTAACGCTCGGGGAAGCTTTCTTT	CASSLTLGEAFF
TRBV11-2	TRBJ1-3	TRBD1	once	17	TGTGCCAGCAGCTTAGATCGCGACAGGGGTAACTTAAACACCATATATTTT	CASSLDRDRGNLNTIYF
TRBV7-9	TRBJ1-2	.	.	13	TGTGCCAGCAGCTTAATAGGGGCCTATGGCTACACCTTC	CASSLIGAYGYTF
TRBV18	TRBJ2-7	.	.	14	TGTGCCAGCTCACAGCCAGGGGTTCCTTACGAGCAGTACTTC	CASSQPGVPYEQYF
TRBV7-8	TRBJ1-5	TRBD1	.	15	TGTGCCAGCAGCTTAGGGGGGACAGGGTATCAGCCCCAGCATTTT	CASSLGGTGYQPQHF
TRBV5-6	TRBJ1-2	TRBD1	.	15	TGTGCCAGCAGCTTGACAGGGGGGAATAAGGATGGCTACACCTTC	CASSLTGGNKDGYTF
TRBV27	TRBJ2-7	TRBD1	.	15	TGTGCCAGCAGTTTAAGGCCGGGACAGCCCTACGAGCAGTACTTC	CASSLRPGQPYEQYF
TRBV7-9	TRBJ1-2	.	few	14	TGTGCCAGCAGCTTCGGTCTGGGCAACAGAGGCTACACCTTC	CASSFGLGNRGYTF
TRBV27	TRBJ1-1	.	few	15	TGTGCCAGCAGTTTACCAGGGGTTCAGAACACTGAAGCTTTCTTT	CASSLPGVQNTEAFF
TRBV19	TRBJ1-5	.	.	14	TGTGCCAGTAGGGGCTGGGGGGACAATCAGCCCCAGCATTTT	CASRGWGDNQPQHF
TRBV25-1	TRBJ2-7	.	.	14	TGTGCCAGCACCGCAGGGGAAGGCTTCATCGAGCAGTACTTC	CASTAGEGFIEQYF
TRBV2	TRBJ2-1	TRBD2	few	16	TGTGCCAGCAGGGGCGACGGGAGGAGCTCCTACAATGAGCAGTTCTTC	CASRGDGRSSYNEQFF
TRBV30	TRBJ2-5	TRBD2	.	14	TGTGCCTGGACCCGGGACTACCACCAAGAGACCCAGTACTTC	CAWTRDYHQETQYF
TRBV10-1	TRBJ1-2	.	.	12	TGCGCCAGCACCCTAAATTACTATGGCTACACCTTC	CASTLNYYGYTF
TRBV28	TRBJ1-2	.	.	15	TGTGCCAGCGCCCTCCCAAGGGGCCTGGACTATGGCTACACCTTC	CASALPRGLDYGYTF
TRBV14	TRBJ1-1	.	.	15	TGTGCCAGCAGCCAAGATCAGGCAGAGAACACTGAAGCTTTCTTT	CASSQDQAENTEAFF
TRBV7-6	TRBJ1-4	.	.	13	TGTGCCAGCAGCCGTGACAGCTCTGAAAAACTGTTTTTT	CASSRDSSEKLFF
TRBV4-2	TRBJ1-2	.	.	14	TGTGCCAGCAGCCCCTTCCCGGCTAACTATGGCTACACCTTC	CASSPFPANYGYTF
TRBV7-3	TRBJ2-3	TRBD1	.	16	TGTGCCAGCAGCTTATTGAGGACAGGGTCTGCAGATACGCAGTATTTT	CASSLLRTGSADTQYF
TRBV28	TRBJ2-3	TRBD2	.	18	TGTGCCAGCAGTTATTTGGAGGGAGCGGGAGAAGGAGCAGATACGCAGTATTTT	CASSYLEGAGEGADTQYF
TRBV5-1	TRBJ1-1	TRBD1	.	13	TGCGCCAGCAGCTTACAGGGGGGCGCTGAAGCTTTCTTT	CASSLQGGAEAFF
TRBV7-2	TRBJ2-7	TRBD2	.	16	TGTGCCAGCAGCTTAGGGGGACTAAAGCCCCATCGCGAGCAGTACTTC	CASSLGGLKPHREQYF
TRBV24-1	TRBJ2-2	.	.	14	TGTGCCACCAGCGGACACCCCAGCACCGGGGAGCTGTTTTTT	CATSGHPSTGELFF
TRBV7-2	TRBJ2-3	.	once	12	TGTGCCAGCACCGCGGCCACAGATACGCAGTATTTT	CASTAATDTQYF
TRBV4-2	TRBJ2-2	TRBD1	.	18	TGTGCCAGCAGCCAAGAACCGCGGGGGACAGGGGTGCCCGGGGAGCTGTTTTTT	CASSQEPRGTGVPGELFF
TRBV7-9	TRBJ2-7	TRBD1	.	14	TGTGCCAGCAGCTTAGCGGGACAGGTAGATGAGCAGTACTTC	CASSLAGQVDEQYF
TRBV18	TRBJ2-5	.	.	11	TGTGCCAGCTCACCTAAAGAGACCCAGTACTTC	CASSPKETQYF
TRBV19	TRBJ2-1	TRBD2	.	15	TGTGCCAGTAGTGCCACTAGCGGACATTCAAATGAGCAGTTCTTC	CASSATSGHSNEQFF
TRBV29-1	TRBJ1-2	.	.	12	TGCAGCGTGCCAGGGAAAGACTATGGCTACACCTTC	CSVPGKDYGYTF
TRBV6-2/TRBV6-3	TRBJ2-7	.	.	18	TGTGCCAGCAGTTACGGACCGGGACAAGGCCATGTCTCTCACGAGCAGTACTTC	CASSYGPGQGHVSHEQYF
TRBV7-2	TRBJ2-5	.	.	15	TGTGCCAGCAGGCGTAGGAGCGAGGGTCTGGAGACCCAGTACTTC	CASRRRSEGLETQYF
TRBV5-5	TRBJ2-1	.	.	12	TGTGCCAGCAGCCCGATCACTCATGCGGGGTTCTTC	CASSPITHAGFF
TRBV10-3	TRBJ2-7	.	.	11	TGTGCCATCAGTGAGTTCAACGAGCAGTACTTC	CAISEFNEQYF
TRBV24-1	TRBJ2-5	.	.	13	TGTGCCACCAGTTTAGGAGGGGAAGAGACCCAGTACTTC	CATSLGGEETQYF
TRBV29-1	TRBJ1-6	TRBD1	.	17	TGCAGCCTGAGCCGACAGGGGCAGTACGACGGGAATTCACCCCTCCACTTT	CSLSRQGQYDGNSPLHF
TRBV7-8	TRBJ2-2	TRBD2	.	15	TGTGCCAGCCAGGGGCGGGGGGCGCGTACCGGGGAGCTGTTTTTT	CASQGRGARTGELFF